These 10 T cell receptor beta chains share one sample of origin, sequenced in a study of somatic mutations in cytotoxic T cells in rheumatoid arthritis. Profiling relied on immunoSEQ multiplex PCR, and the TCRdb table lists in-frame clones only, not all of them. In the table there are tens of thousands of clones, around four fifths of which are singletons. Material: CD8+ T cells sorted from blood. These receptors were collected from an adult with rheumatoid arthritis.

V and J are TRBV13 and TRBJ2-7, with 11 positions matching TRBD1. Germline-derived CDR1 and CDR2 are PRHDT and FYEKMQ (reference sequence). The junction had 2 bases not matched to a gene; V was cut back by 3 bases and J by 1 base. This CDR3 comprises 15 residues. CDR3 protein: CASSFGTGGSYEQYV. The CDR3 nucleotides read TGTGCCAGCAGCTTCGGGACAGGGGGATCCTACGAGCAGTACGTC.

The chain combines TRBV9 with TRBJ2-3; the D is unclear. This CDR3 is built from 16 residues. Germline CDR1 is SGDLS and CDR2 is YYNGEE. Trimming removed 0 bases at V and 0 bases at J, with 11 bases between. DNA of the CDR3: TGTGCCAGCAGCGTAGAGGCAGCCCTAAGCACAGATACGCAGTATTTT. Amino acids: CASSVEAALSTDTQYF.

J is TRBJ2-2 and V is TRBV7-2, with 9 bases aligning to TRBD2. The CDR3 consists of 16 residues. Losses at the gene ends were 3 bases for V and 3 bases for J; bases not matched to a gene: 5. Germline lookup yields CDR1 SGHTA and CDR2 FQGNSA. DNA for the CDR3: TGTGCCAGCAGCTTCTCCCGACTAGCGGACACCGGGGAGCTGTTTTTT. Translated, it gives CASSFSRLADTGELFF.

This chain joins TRBV28 and TRBJ2-5; TRBD2 is a possible D gene (5 bases). The CDR3 is made up of 15 amino acids. Trimming removed 3 bases at V and 2 bases at J, with 13 bases between. Germline loops: CDR1 MDHEN, CDR2 SYDVKM. In nucleotides, the CDR3 is TGTGCCAGCAGTTTCACAAGGGAGACGCAAGAGACCCAGTACTTC. Translating it yields CASSFTRETQETQYF.

In DNA, the CDR3 is TGTGCCAGCAGCTTAGATCGGTGGGGGGCGCGTGGCTACACCTTC. The encoded protein is CASSLDRWGARGYTF. The J gene is TRBJ1-2, the V gene TRBV11-3; a possible D gene is TRBD1 (6 bases). Germline V gene sequence: CDR1 SGHNT, CDR2 YENEEA. This CDR3 has 15 residues. V dropped 0 bases and J dropped 7 bases, with 15 bases sitting between them. The whole variable domain, filled in from reference TRBV11-3 and TRBJ1-2, reads EAGVVQSPRYKIIEKKQPVAFWCNPISGHNTLYWYLQNLGQGPELLIRYENEEAVDDSQLPKDRFSAERLKGVDSTLKIQPAELGDSAVYLCASSLDRWGARGYTFGSGTRLTVV.

This chain connects TRBV5-1 to TRBJ2-1, with 12 nucleotides matching TRBD2. Germline lookup yields CDR1 SGHRS and CDR2 YFSETQ. The CDR3 is 15 amino acids. V was clipped by 0 bases and J by 8 bases; unmatched bases: 3. CDR3 DNA: TGCGCCAGCAGCTTGGCTAGCGGGGGGGCGGATGAGCAGTTCTTC. Translating it yields CASSLASGGADEQFF.

The chain uses TRBV6-1 and TRBJ2-2; 8 nucleotides match TRBD2. Trimming took 5 bases from V and 4 from J; bases not matched to a gene: 6. The germline gives CDR1 MNHNS, CDR2 SASEGT. The length of the CDR3 is 15 residues. The CDR3 DNA sequence: TGTGCCAGCAGTACGCGGGGGGCCCGCACCGGGGAGCTGTTTTTT. Protein: CASSTRGARTGELFF.

The chain couples TRBV13 to TRBJ2-1, with 7 bases aligning to TRBD2. The V and J ends lost 5 bases and 2 bases, in that order; junction bases with no gene match: 18. The CDR3 covers 19 residues. Germline values: CDR1 PRHDT, CDR2 FYEKMQ (reference sequence). The CDR3 DNA reads as TGTGCCAGCAGCCCTACAATCACCGTCGGGGGGATAACCTACAATGAGCAGTTCTTC. It specifies CASSPTITVGGITYNEQFF. The variable domain in full, with the rest retrieved from reference TRBV13 and TRBJ2-1, is AAGVIQSPRHLIKEKRETATLKCYPIPRHDTVYWYQQGPGQDPQFLISFYEKMQSDKGSIPDRFSAQQFSDYHSELNMSSLELGDSALYFCASSPTITVGGITYNEQFFGPGTRLTVL.

This clone was counted between two and nine times. Different DNA sequences within this sample yield the same CDR3. The chain joins TRBV4-1 to TRBJ2-7; 9 bases are a match to TRBD2. Germline values: CDR1 MGHRA, CDR2 YSYEKL. The CDR3 runs 16 residues. With 0 bases clipped from V and 4 bases from J, the junction kept 7 bases outside the gene matches. The CDR3 sequence is CASSQDPGTSLYEQYF. DNA of the CDR3: TGCGCCAGCAGCCAAGATCCCGGGACTAGCTTATACGAGCAGTACTTC.

V is TRBV29-1 and J is TRBJ1-2, with D unresolved. In germline, CDR1 is SQVTM, CDR2 ANQGSEA. Between the trimmed V and J ends, which lost 3 bases and 5 bases, there was a span of 10 bases. This CDR3 has 12 residues. CDR3 region: CSVDLALYGYTF. In nucleotides, the CDR3 is TGCAGCGTTGATTTGGCCCTTTATGGCTACACCTTC.